This T cell receptor beta chain was sequenced for a study of vaccination effects on CD4 cells after COVID-19. A word on this clone: Antigen unknown.

Findings and caveats of the study: Among infection- and vaccine-induced clones, marked clonal contraction occurred late after vaccination. Healthy vaccinees' vaccine-induced clones included only 1 of 255 that recognized common cold coronaviruses.

The ViraFEST assay expanded antigen-specific CD4+ T cells with viral peptide pools before sequencing. CD4+ T cell isolation took place after 10 days of culture. No vaccinee had earlier SARS-CoV-2 infection, and nucleocapsid antibodies were negative. Researchers swapped half the medium for IL-2 medium on both days 3 and 7. The CDR3 is made up of 13 amino acids. J was trimmed by 7 bases and V by 6 bases; bases with no gene match: 7. Germline V gene data show CDR1 as SGHTA and CDR2 as FQGNSA. Only in-frame clones appear in the TCRdb table, and some are missing; sequencing was by immunoSEQ multiplex PCR. The table has just under 65,000 clones, 75% seen once.

The gene calls are TRBV7-2 and TRBJ2-5, with TRBD2 matching over 8 bases. This clonotype originated in a human donor who received a COVID-19 vaccine. Sequencing was performed on CD4+ T cells from PBMCs cultured with HCoV-OC43 spike peptides, taken before COVID-19 vaccination. Subset indicated: HCoV-OC43 spike overlapping peptide pool stimulation. In DNA, the CDR3 is TGTGCCAGCAGAGAGGGACTAGTGGGGACCCAGTACTTC. Its protein product is CASREGLVGTQYF.